The 14 T cell receptor beta chains reported below all come from one sample, sequenced in a study of shared clonotypes between healthy human individuals. Clones were read by immunoSEQ multiplex PCR, and TCRdb kept only the in-frame ones, dropping some. Here the sample spans about 690,000 clones, around 91% being singletons. The source material was memory CD8+ T cells from PBMCs. Subset given: CD45RO+ cells pooled with CCR7-negative TemRA cells. These receptors all stem from a man aged 18 to 30 in good health. Some clones in this sample may be carry-over from other donors' samples.

The rearrangement links TRBV7-9 to TRBJ1-1; 12 positions match TRBD1. The CDR3 totals 16 residues. V dropped 4 bases and J dropped 2; count of bases not matched to a gene: 5. Germline V lookup: CDR1 SEHNR, CDR2 FQNEAQ (reference sequence). This CDR3 reads CASSSRDRGPNTEAFF. The CDR3 bases are TGTGCCAGCAGCTCCCGGGACAGGGGGCCCAACACTGAAGCTTTCTTT.

The chain couples TRBV27 to TRBJ1-5; 7 nucleotides line up with TRBD1. Germline trimming cut 4 bases from V and 4 bases from J; bases unmatched to any gene: 7. The CDR3 runs 15 residues. The germline V gene has CDR1 MNHEY and CDR2 SMNVEV (reference sequence). CDR3 region: CASSSRDSPNQPQHF. DNA for the CDR3: TGTGCCAGCAGTTCACGGGACAGCCCAAATCAGCCCCAGCATTTT.

The rearrangement uses TRBV7-9 and TRBJ2-1; D might be TRBD1 or TRBD2, each matching 6 bases. The V and J ends lost 1 base and 4 bases respectively, with 11 bases between them. This CDR3 has 15 amino acids. The germline V gene has CDR1 SEHNR and CDR2 FQNEAQ (reference sequence). Here the CDR3 DNA reads TGTGCCAGCAGCTTAGGGCAGGGGACTTACAATGAGCAGTTCTTC. Protein product: CASSLGQGTYNEQFF.

This clone was observed a single time. The chain employs TRBV18 and TRBJ2-1; 13 nucleotides align to TRBD2. The CDR3 is 16 residues long. CDR1 is KGHSH, CDR2 LQKENI, per germline. V lost 3 bases to trimming and J lost 13 bases; unmatched junction nucleotides: 12. The CDR3 sequence: CASSPTTGLAGTLQFF. CDR3 sequence (DNA): TGTGCCAGCTCACCCACTACGGGACTAGCGGGAACGCTCCAGTTCTTC.

J is TRBJ2-1 and V is TRBV2, with 9 nucleotides matching TRBD1. The CDR3 has 16 residues. Looked up from germline, CDR1 is SNHLY and CDR2 is FYNNEI. Germline trimming cut 5 bases from V and 2 bases from J; bases unmatched to any gene: 7. CDR3 DNA sequence: TGTGCCAGCAGTCGTCCGGGACAGGGCACCTACAATGAGCAGTTCTTC. Residues: CASSRPGQGTYNEQFF.

The chain is built from TRBV4-1 and TRBJ2-5; TRBD2 is a possible D gene (5 bases). The V gene lost 0 bases and the J gene lost 5 bases, with 16 bases spanning the gap. CDR1 and CDR2 (germline): MGHRA, YSYEKL. The CDR3 runs to 16 residues. CDR3: CASSQDRGWESETQYF. The CDR3 DNA is TGCGCCAGCAGCCAAGACAGAGGGTGGGAGTCGGAGACCCAGTACTTC.

V usage is TRBV15 and J usage is TRBJ2-1, with D possibly matching TRBD1 (6 bases). The CDR3 spans 16 residues. V gave up 4 bases and J gave up 0 bases, with 13 bases separating them. Germline assignment: CDR1 LNHNV and CDR2 YYDKDF (reference sequence). The CDR3 is CATSKRTDSSYNEQFF. For the CDR3, the DNA is TGTGCCACCAGCAAGAGGACAGACAGCTCCTACAATGAGCAGTTCTTC.

This chain joins TRBV5-1 and TRBJ1-2, with a weak D call TRBD1 (6 bases). V lost 4 bases and J lost 6, with 25 bases in between. Germline V CDR1 and CDR2: SGHRS, YFSETQ. The CDR3 contains 17 residues. CDR3 nucleotide sequence: TGCGCCAGCAGCCTACTGCCTGGGTTTTCAGGGGCGGATGGCTACACCTTC. It encodes CASSLLPGFSGADGYTF.

This clone was seen a single time. This sequence joins TRBV6-1 and TRBJ1-5; maybe TRBD1 (5 bases). The germline CDR1 and CDR2 sequences are MNHNS and SASEGT. This CDR3 comprises 17 residues. V lost 2 bases to trimming and J lost 0 bases, with 14 bases between them. For the CDR3, the DNA is TGTGCCAGCAGTGAAAGGGCAGGGTCATATAGCAATCAGCCCCAGCATTTT. Protein product: CASSERAGSYSNQPQHF.

The V gene is TRBV7-2, the J gene TRBJ2-7; tentative D call: TRBD2 (6 bases). V was trimmed by 7 bases and J by 4 bases, leaving 14 bases between them. This CDR3 region has 13 residues. Per the germline V gene, CDR1 is SGHTA and CDR2 is FQGNSA. CDR3 in amino acids: CASTDGRGYEQYF. For the CDR3, the DNA is TGTGCCAGCACTGACGGGAGAGGGTACGAGCAGTACTTC.

The chain recombines TRBV27 with TRBJ2-1; no firm D call. The CDR3 consists of 16 residues. From germline, CDR1 is MNHEY and CDR2 SMNVEV (reference sequence). The V gene lost 8 bases and the J gene lost 0 bases, with 17 bases spanning the gap. The CDR3 region has the DNA TGTGCCAGCCACCCCCATTTGGGCAGCTCCTACAATGAGCAGTTCTTC. Translating gives CASHPHLGSSYNEQFF.

J is TRBJ1-6 and V is TRBV28; a weak D match, TRBD1 (6 bases). Germline loops: CDR1 MDHEN, CDR2 SYDVKM. This CDR3 is built from 16 residues. V was shortened by 5 bases and J by 8 bases, with 19 bases between the two germline ends. CDR3 nucleotide sequence: TGTGCCAGCAGTCTCCTGACCGAGGGGGGTCATTCACCCCTCCACTTT. Protein: CASSLLTEGGHSPLHF.

This clone was counted many times. The chain couples TRBV5-5 to TRBJ2-7, with D possibly being TRBD2 (7 bases). CDR3 size: 14 residues. Germline CDR1 reads SGHKS; CDR2 reads YYEKEE (reference sequence). Trimming took off 4 bases at V and 5 bases at J, with 16 bases between the two ends. The chain's CDR3 is CASSAGASGDEQYF. In DNA form, the CDR3 reads TGTGCCAGCAGCGCGGGGGCCTCAGGGGACGAGCAGTACTTC.

This chain joins TRBV7-9 and TRBJ2-3; the match to TRBD2 covers 9 bases. Losses at the gene ends were 2 bases for V and 6 bases for J; bases not matched to a gene: 12. CDR1 is SEHNR, CDR2 FQNEAQ, per germline (reference sequence). CDR3 length: 17 amino acids. CDR3 sequence: CASSLSVSGGPDDTQYF. CDR3 coding DNA: TGTGCCAGCAGCTTATCGGTTAGCGGGGGCCCAGACGATACGCAGTATTTT.